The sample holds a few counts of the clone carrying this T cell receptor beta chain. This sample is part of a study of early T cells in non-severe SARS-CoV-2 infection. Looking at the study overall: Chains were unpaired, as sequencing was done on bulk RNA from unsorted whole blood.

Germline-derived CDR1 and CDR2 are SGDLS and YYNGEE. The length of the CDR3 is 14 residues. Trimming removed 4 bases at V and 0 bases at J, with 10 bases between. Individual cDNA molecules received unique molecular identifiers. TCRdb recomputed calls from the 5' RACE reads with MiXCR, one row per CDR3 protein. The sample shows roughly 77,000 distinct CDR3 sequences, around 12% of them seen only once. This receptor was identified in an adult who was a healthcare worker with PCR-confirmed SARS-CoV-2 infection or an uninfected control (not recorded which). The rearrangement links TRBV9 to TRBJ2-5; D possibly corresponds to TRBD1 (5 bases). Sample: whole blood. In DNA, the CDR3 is TGTGCCAGCAGCCTCTCAGGGTACCAAGAGACCCAGTACTTC. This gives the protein CASSLSGYQETQYF.